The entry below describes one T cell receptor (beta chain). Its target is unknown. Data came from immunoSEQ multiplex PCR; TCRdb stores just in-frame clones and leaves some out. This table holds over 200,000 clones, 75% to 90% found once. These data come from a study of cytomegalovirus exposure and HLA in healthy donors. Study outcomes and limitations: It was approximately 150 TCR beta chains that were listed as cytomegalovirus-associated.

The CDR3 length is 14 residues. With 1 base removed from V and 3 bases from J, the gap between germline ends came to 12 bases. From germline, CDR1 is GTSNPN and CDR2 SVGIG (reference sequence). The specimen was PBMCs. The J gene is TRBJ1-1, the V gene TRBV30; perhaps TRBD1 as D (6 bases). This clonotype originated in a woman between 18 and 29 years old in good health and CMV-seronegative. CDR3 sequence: CAWSDREFHTEAFF. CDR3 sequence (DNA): TGTGCCTGGAGTGACAGGGAGTTTCACACTGAAGCTTTCTTT.